The 14 T cell receptor beta chains in this list originate from one sample, sequenced in a study of T cell repertoires in cytomegalovirus infection (dated by TCRdb to between 2018 and 2021). The sample was run on an Illumina HiSeq 1500. The public reads were run again by TCRdb, first through fastp at Q25 and then through MiXCR, and only productive beta chains were kept. CDR3 protein duplicates are merged, each entry listing the most common genes and DNA. For this sample the table gives a few hundred thousand distinct CDR3 sequences, of which about 26% were detected only once. Of the sample, roughly 13% falls within the top ten clones. The sequenced material came from PBMCs. These receptors were taken from a human donor in good health (CMV status not recorded). Some clones in this sample may be carry-over from other donors' samples.

V and J are TRBV7-9 and TRBJ2-1; D tentatively fits TRBD1 or TRBD2 (6 bases each). Germline CDR1 SEHNR, CDR2 FQNEAQ (reference sequence). Trimming stripped 4 bases from V and 2 bases from J, with 18 bases between. The CDR3 covers 17 residues. The CDR3 sequence: CASSYSVGGGPYNEQFF. The CDR3 DNA sequence: TGTGCCAGCAGCTATAGCGTCGGGGGCGGACCCTACAATGAGCAGTTCTTC.

This clonotype was recorded a few times. The chain is built from TRBV19 and TRBJ2-1; 7 bases match TRBD1. Trimming at V came to 3 bases and at J to 10 bases, leaving 6 bases not matched to a gene. The CDR3 length is 13 residues. CDR1 and CDR2 (germline): LNHDA, SQIVND (reference sequence). The CDR3 DNA follows: TGTGCCAGTAGTATTCCTACAGGGGAGGAGCAGTTCTTC. It encodes CASSIPTGEEQFF.

This clonotype was detected many times. The chain uses TRBV12-3 or TRBV12-4 and TRBJ1-6, with D uncertain. Trimming took off 7 bases at V and 0 bases at J, with 4 bases between the two ends. The CDR3 spans 13 residues. Written as DNA, the CDR3 is TGTGCCAGCACCGTCTCCTATAATTCACCCCTCCACTTT. It is translated as CASTVSYNSPLHF.

V and J are TRBV7-2 and TRBJ2-5; D may be TRBD1 (5 bases). The CDR3 runs to 15 residues. Trimming shortened V by 1 base and J by 1 base, and 10 bases separated the two germline ends. The germline V gene has CDR1 SGHTA and CDR2 FQGNSA. The CDR3 DNA reads as TGTGCCAGCAGCTTAGATACCAGGGCCCAAGAGACCCAGTACTTC. Protein sequence: CASSLDTRAQETQYF.

The rearrangement links TRBV29-1 to TRBJ1-1, with 7 bases identical to TRBD1. Unmatched junction bases numbered 4, after V lost 7 bases and J lost 5 bases. CDR1 and CDR2 (germline): SQVTM, ANQGSEA. The CDR3 totals 11 residues. The CDR3 DNA reads as TGCAGCGGTAACAGGGGAACTGAAGCTTTCTTT. Its translation: CSGNRGTEAFF.

This chain links TRBV2 with TRBJ2-1, with TRBD1 matching 10 bases. Looked up from germline, CDR1 is SNHLY and CDR2 is FYNNEI. The CDR3 runs 15 residues. J lost 7 bases, V lost 4 bases, and 7 bases had no gene match. CDR3 bases: TGTGCCAGCAGTGTAGACAGGGGGCGCGAGAATGAGCAGTTCTTC. Its protein is CASSVDRGRENEQFF.

CDR3 DNA: TGTGCCAGCAGCCAAGATAGGAGGGATCCGCAGTATTTT. Protein: CASSQDRRDPQYF. The chain carries TRBV3-1 and TRBJ2-3; maybe TRBD2 (6 bases). Germline loops: CDR1 LGHDT, CDR2 YNNKEL (reference sequence). Deletions cut 0 bases from V and 10 bases from J, with 11 bases between. The length of the CDR3 is 13 residues.

V and J are TRBV24-1 and TRBJ2-3, with TRBD2 matching 8 bases. CDR3 length: 14 residues. The germline CDR1 and CDR2 sequences are KGHDR and SFDVKD. V dropped 7 bases and J dropped 4; count of bases not matched to a gene: 6. CDR3 region: CATRRAGESDTQYF. Here the CDR3 DNA reads TGTGCCACCAGGCGAGCGGGAGAGTCAGATACGCAGTATTTT.

The V call is TRBV29-1, the J call TRBJ2-1, with TRBD2 matching over 7 bases. CDR1 SQVTM and CDR2 ANQGSEA come from the germline V gene. Trimming at V came to 1 base and at J to 6 bases, leaving 3 bases not matched to a gene. This CDR3 is 13 amino acids long. Written as DNA, the CDR3 is TGCAGCGTTGAAGGCGGGAGTGGCAATGAGCAGTTCTTC. Its protein product is CSVEGGSGNEQFF.

This clonotype came up a few times. The gene calls are TRBV11-2 and TRBJ2-3; 12 positions agree with TRBD2. V lost 4 bases and J lost 4; bases outside the gene matches: 18. In germline, CDR1 is SGHAT, CDR2 FQNNGV. This CDR3 spans 20 amino acids. This CDR3 is CASSSWDSRLAGVPPDTQYF. CDR3 DNA sequence: TGTGCCAGCAGCTCTTGGGACAGTCGACTAGCGGGAGTACCCCCAGATACGCAGTATTTT.

This clonotype was detected a few times. This chain uses TRBV15 with TRBJ1-3; 7 bases align to TRBD1. The germline V gene has CDR1 LNHNV and CDR2 YYDKDF (reference sequence). V was clipped by 0 bases and J by 2 bases; unmatched bases: 1. The CDR3 has 15 residues. The CDR3 here is CATSRDQGAGNTIYF. DNA for the CDR3: TGTGCCACCAGCAGAGATCAGGGGGCTGGAAACACCATATATTTT. The full variable domain, in which reference TRBV15 and TRBJ1-3 provide the parts outside the CDR3, is DAMVIQNPRYQVTQFGKPVTLSCSQTLNHNVMYWYQQKSSQAPKLLFHYYDKDFNNEADTPDNFQSRRPNTSFCFLDIRSPGLGDTAMYLCATSRDQGAGNTIYFGEGSWLTVV.

In its sample, this clonotype was seen many times. J is TRBJ2-1 and V is TRBV7-9; TRBD2 agrees at 8 bases. Germline CDR1 SEHNR, CDR2 FQNEAQ (reference sequence). CDR3 length: 15 residues. V was clipped by 3 bases and J by 6 bases; unmatched bases: 7. CDR3 DNA: TGTGCCAGCAGCTTTACGGCGGGAGGTTCCAATGAGCAGTTCTTC. The encoded protein is CASSFTAGGSNEQFF.

This clonotype turned up a few times. CDR3 DNA: TGTGCCAGCGTTCAGGGCAGCTCCTTGGGAGAGACCCAGTACTTC. It encodes CASVQGSSLGETQYF. J is TRBJ2-5 and V is TRBV28, with D perhaps TRBD1 (5 bases). This CDR3 spans 15 amino acids. Trimming removed 8 bases at V and 4 bases at J, with 20 bases between. The germline CDR1 and CDR2 sequences are MDHEN and SYDVKM.

The CDR3 DNA follows: TGTGCCTGGAGGGGCGACTGGGCCCCAGATACGCAGTATTTT. As protein: CAWRGDWAPDTQYF. This chain links TRBV30 with TRBJ2-3; no reliable D call. V gave up 3 bases and J gave up 4 bases, with 14 bases separating them. Germline lookup yields CDR1 GTSNPN and CDR2 SVGIG (reference sequence). This CDR3 has 14 residues.